This TCR beta chain was retrieved from a study of human T cells and chemical hapten exposure. This clonotype has a count of ten or more. Its target is not known. Using its own MiXCR run on the RACE reads, TCRdb lists one record per CDR3 protein. The table includes approximately 89,000 distinct CDR3 sequences, 9.5% to 13% detected once. There are 14 residues in the CDR3. Deletions cut 3 bases from V and 11 bases from J, with 20 bases between. Overall study results and limits: It was expanded TCRs that formed significantly more large CDR3 similarity clusters than controls did. After DPC sensitization, TCRs above 1 in 1000 frequency showed no change.

Time point in this sample: patch test 2, 6 weeks after DPC sensitization. As for treatment: therapeutic diphenylcyclopropenone sensitization with weekly scalp DPC. The material sequenced was whole blood, taken in connection with sensitization to the hapten diphenylcyclopropenone (DPC). This chain joins TRBV12-3 or TRBV12-4 and TRBJ2-7, with D perhaps matching TRBD1 or TRBD2 (6 bases each). The receptor was isolated from a woman in her thirties with alopecia areata. Some clones in this sample may be carry-over from other donors' samples. DNA for the CDR3: TGTGCCAGCAGTTTGGACGCCGGGGGCGTGGGGGAGTACTTC. Amino acids: CASSLDAGGVGEYF.